This note documents a single TCR beta chain sequence. No cognate antigen has been identified for it. Qualities for individual bases were not recorded, and no much larger clone is one base off. The library was prepared using the immunoSEQ multiplex PCR assay. Rearranged TCR beta chain sequences were amplified with the hsTCRB Kit following the manufacturer's protocol. An Illumina MiSeq was used to sequence the TCRB libraries. In the authors' own workflow: The kit vendor's proprietary platform handled demultiplexing, trimming and gene mapping. Entries here come from immuneACCESS through TCRdb and include only in-frame sequences with V and J called. Some clones fail to appear in such tables; in the studies checked, an unresolved V gene covers under half of the shortfall, and the cause of the remainder is unknown. The V and J calls and the clone size are those of that table, but D and trimming were determined from the DNA. A total of 30,000 to 40,000 clones appear in this sample, roughly 92% of them only once. About a sixth of the sample lies in the top ten.

This specimen comes from a study of a mutant IDH1 vaccine in newly diagnosed glioma (dated by TCRdb to about 2021). Concerning the study at large: Of the approximately 30 treated patients, around 62% were male and approximately 40% were female, and a mean age of about 37 years was recorded. Prior to enrollment, patients had been given standard therapy consisting of radiotherapy alone, temozolomide alone, or radiochemotherapy with temozolomide, with the combination given to most patients. Six visits were used for peripheral blood collection: V03 (baseline), V05, V07, V10, V12 and V13. Longitudinal TCRB deep sequencing was done for 25 to 30 treated patients, wherever samples were available for exploratory analyses.

CDR1 and CDR2, per the germline V gene, are LGHNA and YSLEER. V is pared back by 5 bases and J by 3 bases, with 19 bases lying between the germline termini. The CDR3 numbers 16 residues from cysteine through phenylalanine. The read is trimmed to its CDR3 DNA, 48 bases read in frame from base 1. The time point label on this specimen signifies: baseline, week 1 (first vaccination visit). Taken with the paper, the label for treatment or condition translates to: pre-vaccination baseline after standard-of-care therapy. Donors had newly diagnosed WHO grade 3 or 4 IDH1-mutant astrocytomas with loss of nuclear ATRX. The samples were drawn from NOA16, a multicentre, single-arm, open-label phase I trial in Germany that tested a mutant IDH1 peptide vaccine in humans for the first time. Blood drawn at visit V03 was used as the baseline sample for immunogenicity testing. Genomic DNA for TCRB sequencing was extracted from EDTA blood using the DNeasy Blood and Tissue Kit.

The research as a whole found: Immune responses induced by the vaccine were seen in approximately 93% of patients across multiple MHC alleles. The authors noted that analyses of patient blood samples could not be reproduced because of sample limitations. Availability determined which PBMC samples were chosen for TCRB deep sequencing. Changes in the top peripheral T cell clonotypes picked up by TCRB sequencing did not appear to be linked to pseudoprogression.

The chain employs TRBV4-3 and TRBJ1-1; TRBD1 is a possible D gene, resting on 5 matching bases. The sequenced sample was PBMCs, obtained from a glioma patient treated with radiotherapy, temozolomide or both. This sequence originates from a man younger than 35 with glioma. The CDR3 protein: CASSTWTRLGYTEAFF. The DNA sequence is TGCGCCAGCAGCACGTGGACACGATTGGGGTACACTGAAGCTTTCTTT.